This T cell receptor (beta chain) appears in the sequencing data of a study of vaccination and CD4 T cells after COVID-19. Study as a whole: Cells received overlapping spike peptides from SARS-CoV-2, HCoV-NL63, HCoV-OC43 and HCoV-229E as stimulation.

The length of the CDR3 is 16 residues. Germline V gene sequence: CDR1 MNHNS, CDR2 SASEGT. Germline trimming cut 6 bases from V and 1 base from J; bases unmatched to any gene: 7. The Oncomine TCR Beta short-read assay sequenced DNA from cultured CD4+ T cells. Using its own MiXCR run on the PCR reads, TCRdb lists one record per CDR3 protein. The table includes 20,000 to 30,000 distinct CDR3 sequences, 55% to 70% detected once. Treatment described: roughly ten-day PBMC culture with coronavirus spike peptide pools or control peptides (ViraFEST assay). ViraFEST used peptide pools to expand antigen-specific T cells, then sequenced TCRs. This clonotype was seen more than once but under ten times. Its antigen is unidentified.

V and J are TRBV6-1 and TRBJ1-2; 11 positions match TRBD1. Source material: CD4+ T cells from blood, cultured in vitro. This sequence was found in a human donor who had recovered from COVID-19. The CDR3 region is CASRGDRGAYNYGYTF. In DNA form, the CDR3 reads TGTGCCAGCAGAGGGGACAGGGGGGCGTATAACTATGGCTACACCTTC.